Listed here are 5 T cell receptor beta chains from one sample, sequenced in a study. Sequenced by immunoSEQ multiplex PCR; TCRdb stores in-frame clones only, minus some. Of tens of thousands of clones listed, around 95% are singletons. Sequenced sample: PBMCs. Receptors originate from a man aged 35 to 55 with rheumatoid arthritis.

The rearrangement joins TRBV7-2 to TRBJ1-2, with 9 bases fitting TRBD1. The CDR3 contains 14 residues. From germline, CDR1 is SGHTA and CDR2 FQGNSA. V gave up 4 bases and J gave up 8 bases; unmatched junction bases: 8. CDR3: CASSSGQGRGGYTF. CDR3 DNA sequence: TGTGCCAGCAGCTCGGGACAGGGAAGGGGCGGCTACACCTTC.

The CDR3 DNA follows: TGTGCCAGCAGCCCGACCATTCCAGGGGGGGCACTATATAACTATGGCTACACCTTC. Translated, it gives CASSPTIPGGALYNYGYTF. This chain connects TRBV7-2 to TRBJ1-2, with 7 bases identical to TRBD1. The CDR3 runs to 19 residues. Unmatched junction bases numbered 19, after V lost 5 bases and J lost 1 base. The germline V gene has CDR1 SGHTA and CDR2 FQGNSA.

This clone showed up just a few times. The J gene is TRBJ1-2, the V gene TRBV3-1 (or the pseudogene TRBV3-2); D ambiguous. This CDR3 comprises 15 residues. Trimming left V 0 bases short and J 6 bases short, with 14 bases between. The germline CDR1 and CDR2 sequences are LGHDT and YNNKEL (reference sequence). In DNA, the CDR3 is TGTGCCAGCAGCCAAGATAGAGGCTTGCCTGATGGCTACACCTTC. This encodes CASSQDRGLPDGYTF.

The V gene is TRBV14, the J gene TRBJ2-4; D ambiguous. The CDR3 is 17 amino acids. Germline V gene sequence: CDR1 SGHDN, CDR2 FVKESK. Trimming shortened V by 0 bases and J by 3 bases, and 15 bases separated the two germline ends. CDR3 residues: CASSQDDRRTSKNIQYF. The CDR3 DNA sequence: TGTGCCAGCAGCCAAGATGATAGGAGAACGAGCAAAAACATTCAGTACTTC.

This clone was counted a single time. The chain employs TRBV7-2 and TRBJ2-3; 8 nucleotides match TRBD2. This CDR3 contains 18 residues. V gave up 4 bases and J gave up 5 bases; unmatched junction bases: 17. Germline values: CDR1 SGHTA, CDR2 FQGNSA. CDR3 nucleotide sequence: TGTGCCAGCAGCTCCAGGGCGGGGGGACGGCCTTTTGGAGATACGCAGTATTTT. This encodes CASSSRAGGRPFGDTQYF.